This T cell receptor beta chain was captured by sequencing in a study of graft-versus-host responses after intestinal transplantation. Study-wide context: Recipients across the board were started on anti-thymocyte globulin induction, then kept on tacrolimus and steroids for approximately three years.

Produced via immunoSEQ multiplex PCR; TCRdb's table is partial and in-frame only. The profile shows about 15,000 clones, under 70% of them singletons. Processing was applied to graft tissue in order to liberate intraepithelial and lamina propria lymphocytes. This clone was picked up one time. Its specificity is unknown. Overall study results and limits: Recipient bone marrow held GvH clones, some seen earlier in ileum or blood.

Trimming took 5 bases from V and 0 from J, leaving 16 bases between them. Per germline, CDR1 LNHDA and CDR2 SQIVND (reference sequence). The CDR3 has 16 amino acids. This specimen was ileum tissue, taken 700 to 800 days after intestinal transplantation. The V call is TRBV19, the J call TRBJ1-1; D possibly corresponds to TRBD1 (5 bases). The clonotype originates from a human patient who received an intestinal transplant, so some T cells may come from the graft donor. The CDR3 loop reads CASSVRPGTMNTEAFF. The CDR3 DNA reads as TGTGCCAGTAGTGTAAGACCCGGGACCATGAACACTGAAGCTTTCTTT.